In its sample, the clone carrying this TCR beta chain was seen a few times. Methods used by the authors: How many nucleated cells were present was estimated from reference gene primer amplification. Data came from immunoSEQ multiplex PCR; TCRdb stores just in-frame clones and leaves some out. V and J calls and clone size are as listed in that table; D and trimming were resolved from the DNA. The data hold some 390,000 clones, with roughly 86% observed a single time. The data belong to a study of blood T cell repertoires in COVID-19. For the study at large: COVID-19 samples, acute and convalescent, were from the United States, Italy and Spain. The analysed material was cDNA or gDNA that came from T cells, B-cell-depleted T cells, or PBMCs.

The CDR3 totals 14 residues. In germline, CDR1 is SGDLS, CDR2 YYNGEE. Trimming removed 4 bases at V and 9 bases at J, with 14 bases between. The sequenced sample consisted of PBMCs or T cells enriched from blood (not recorded which). This sequence was found in a woman in her 30s who had recovered from COVID-19. The chain uses TRBV9 and TRBJ1-6; the D is unclear. CDR3 sequence: CASSPGLDRSPLHF. In nucleotides, the CDR3 is TGTGCCAGCAGCCCGGGGTTGGATCGTTCACCCCTCCACTTT.